These 5 T cell receptor beta chains share one sample of origin, sequenced in a study of response to subunit inactivated influenza vaccine (dated by TCRdb to the late 2010s). Libraries were prepared through RT-PCR. This sample was sequenced with an Illumina HiSeq 2500. In-frame beta chains were kept once TCRdb had trimmed the public reads at Q25 with fastp and called clones with MiXCR. A single entry per CDR3 protein holds the most common genes and DNA from its merged rows. Present in this sample are 630,000 or so distinct CDR3 sequences, 15% to 17% of which were seen just once. Approximately 10% of the sample belongs to the ten largest clones. The sequencing used PBMCs from blood, collected about 13 days after vaccination. These receptors were obtained from a man aged 45 to 65 who received an inactivated influenza vaccine. Donor details come from another sample of the same person, matched by shared clones.

This rearrangement joins TRBV7-9 to TRBJ1-1, with D unclear. Trimming pared 4 bases from V and 1 base from J, leaving 13 bases between. This CDR3 is built from 15 residues. CDR1 and CDR2 (germline): SEHNR, FQNEAQ (reference sequence). CDR3 DNA: TGTGCCAGCAGCTCCGTCCCGACTGCGAACACTGAAGCTTTCTTT. Protein product: CASSSVPTANTEAFF.

This clonotype has only a few counts. The rearrangement uses TRBV6-4 and TRBJ2-1, with 7 bases lining up with TRBD2. After removal of 4 bases from V and 0 bases from J, the junction contained 6 bases not matched to a gene. The CDR3 runs 16 residues. Germline CDR1 is MRHNA and CDR2 is SNTAGT. For the CDR3, the DNA is TGTGCCAGCAGTGTTCTAGCGGCAAGCTCCTACAATGAGCAGTTCTTC. Encoded protein: CASSVLAASSYNEQFF.

This clonotype has only a few counts. The V and J genes are TRBV10-2 and TRBJ2-1, with a possible D match to TRBD2 (6 bases). The ends were cut back, 9 bases at V and 10 bases at J, with 10 bases in the middle. This CDR3 is built from 10 residues. Germline V CDR1 and CDR2: WSHSY, SAAADI. The DNA for the CDR3 is TGCGCCAGTGGTGGACTAGAGCAGTTCTTC. Translating it yields CASGGLEQFF.

The chain combines TRBV3-1 with TRBJ2-5; D gene unclear. Germline assignment: CDR1 LGHDT and CDR2 YNNKEL (reference sequence). The V end lost 4 bases, the J end lost 5 bases, and 11 bases lay between the germline ends. There are 13 residues in the CDR3. CDR3 nucleotide sequence: TGTGCCAGCAGCCCTTATAGTACGGAGACCCAGTACTTC. This sequence encodes CASSPYSTETQYF.

This clonotype was counted only a few times. The gene calls are TRBV4-1 and TRBJ2-7; 9 nucleotides agree with TRBD2. V lost 1 base to trimming and J lost 2 bases; unmatched junction nucleotides: 6. CDR1 is MGHRA and CDR2 is YSYEKL in the germline V gene. This CDR3 region has 16 residues. The CDR3 region is CASSQVSSGGTYEQYF. DNA for the CDR3: TGCGCCAGCAGCCAAGTAAGCAGCGGGGGGACCTACGAGCAGTACTTC.